Sequencing of this T cell receptor (beta chain) was carried out in a study of blood T cell repertoires in COVID-19 (TCRdb year 2020). Regarding the study in general: Samples from collaborators originated in the United States, Italy and Spain and spanned both the acute and convalescent phases of COVID-19. A de-identified subject ID, COVID-19 status, age in years and sex were almost always included in the sample metadata. The samples were drawn from the first 160 participants of the ongoing ImmuneRACE study and from more than 1,000 subjects provided by 6 global collaborators. Where available, HLA class I and class II types were taken from metadata supplied by the sample provider and were not determined by assay-based typing. The dataset comprised deeply sampled blood TCRbeta repertoires from subjects exposed to, actively infected with, or recovered from COVID-19. The material from the prospective study consisted of cDNA or gDNA derived from T cells, B-cell-depleted T cells, or PBMCs. The repertoires were made available in a free public database intended to serve as a resource for research on the immune response to SARS-CoV-2.

In the germline V gene, CDR1 corresponds to MNHEY and CDR2 to SVGEGT. V gives up 0 bases and J gives up 5 bases, and the segment between their germline ends measures 19 bases. Its CDR3 holds 17 amino acids, cysteine through phenylalanine. This entry keeps only the CDR3 DNA: 51 bases, framed from base 1. The collaborating institutions used their own protocols to collect whole blood in K2EDTA tubes. Collaborator samples were shipped for TCRbeta analysis as frozen whole blood, isolated PBMCs, or DNA extracted from either sample type. A remark on this clone: Its antigen is not yet known. No base-level quality is on record; no much larger clone is a single base apart.

TCRbeta CDR3 regions were amplified from genomic DNA using the immunoSEQ Assay, a bias-controlled multiplex PCR. The original pipeline was this. The number of nucleated cells in each sample was estimated by amplification of reference gene primers within the assay. Sequence reads were collapsed and filtered to measure the absolute abundance of every unique TCRbeta CDR3 rearrangement. For each sample, productive Simpson clonality was calculated as the square root of Simpson's diversity index over productive rearrangements. TCRdb mirrors the immuneACCESS table, restricted to in-frame sequences. Some clones are absent from its copies; in checked studies, under half trace to an unresolved V gene, and the reason for the others is unknown. V and J calls and clone size are copied from that table; D and trimming were computed from the DNA. The sample table contains approximately 200,000 clones; only one count was recorded for over 70% of them. The top ten constitute roughly 17% of the sample.

The study at large found these results: The amount of clinical and demographic metadata varied by source and participant and was provided uncurated.

Material for sequencing was peripheral blood. The TCR originated in a man between 60 and 75 years old with active or convalescent COVID-19. Rearrangement joined TRBV6-2 or TRBV6-3 to TRBJ2-5, and the D gene may be TRBD2, 7 bases matching. The DNA reads as follows: TGTGCCAGCAGTTACTCATTCGGGGGGCATAGAAGGGAGACCCAGTACTTC. It translates as CASSYSFGGHRRETQYF.